This entry features one T cell receptor beta chain sequence. The antigen remains unidentified. The data were produced by immunoSEQ multiplex PCR, yet TCRdb's version contains in-frame clones alone and is incomplete. The table has about 50,000 clones, approximately 89% seen once. There are 15 residues in the CDR3. The V gene lost 5 bases and the J gene lost 2 bases, with 15 bases spanning the gap. Germline V gene data show CDR1 as MDHEN and CDR2 as SYDVKM. Mixed chimerism was transient after nonmyeloablative marrow transplants from related graft donors. Unstimulated regulatory T cells (CD4+CD25+CD127-), CD4+CD25- non-regulatory cells, CD4 and CD8 cells were FACS-sorted from thawed PBMCs. These data are taken from a study of Tregs in tolerant kidney transplant recipients. Overall study findings and caveats: Findings come from small patient numbers and require larger validation. This study did not directly address biological reproducibility. Changing PCR primers prevented nucleotide comparison between some patients' samples.

This clonotype originated in a human patient who received a combined kidney and bone marrow transplant. The T cells may partly be graft donor cells. The rearrangement links TRBV28 to TRBJ1-1; tentatively, D is TRBD1 (5 bases). This sample comprised CD8+ T cells from blood (PBMCs), obtained 12 months after the transplant. The CDR3, as DNA: TGTGCCAGCAGTCCCCCCGGGGGACTCAACACTGAAGCTTTCTTT. Translating it yields CASSPPGGLNTEAFF.